One sample yielded the 2 T cell receptor beta chains listed below, sequenced in a study of regulatory T cells in long-lasting Graves disease. Time point here: newly diagnosed GD, antithyroid drugs for less than 3 months. PBMCs were the source of the RNA used for TCR sequencing. Investigators prepared the TCR beta libraries by applying iRepertoire HTBI primers and Arm-PCR of CDR3 regions. A single record per CDR3 protein comes from TCRdb applying MiXCR to the multiplex PCR reads. The sample consists of roughly 260,000 distinct CDR3 sequences, about 17% of them appearing once. The data were also submitted as part of a second study, on T cells in Graves' hyperthyroidism and ophthalmopathy.

The sequences come from peripheral blood mononuclear cells (PBMCs), collected at new diagnosis, from a patient treated with antithyroid drugs. Every receptor here comes from a woman younger than 45 with Graves disease.

Note on this clonotype: Its ends do not fully match the called genes, so a read error is possible. The CDR3 DNA sequence: TGTGCCAGCAGTTATTATGGGACAGGGAGGCAAGAGATCCAGTACTTC. This sequence encodes CASSYYGTGRQEIQYF. This chain links TRBV6-5 with TRBJ2-5; 9 bases agree with TRBD1. The CDR3 runs to 16 residues. Germline V gives CDR1 MNHEY, CDR2 SVGAGI.

This clonotype was recorded at least ten times. The genes are TRBV2 and TRBJ1-2; 7 bases align to TRBD1. Germline lookup yields CDR1 SNHLY and CDR2 FYNNEI. V lost 6 bases, J lost 2 bases, and 6 bases stayed unmatched. The CDR3 has 14 residues. CDR3 DNA sequence: TGTGCCAGCAGCCGGGACAGCCAGAACTATGGCTACACCTTC. Amino acids: CASSRDSQNYGYTF.